This passage covers 8 T cell receptor beta chains from one sample sequenced in a study of cytomegalovirus exposure and HLA in healthy donors. Primers: 60 Vbeta forward and 13 Jbeta reverse. TCRdb's copy holds only in-frame clones and misses some; the assay was immunoSEQ multiplex PCR. The table includes over 50,000 clones, about 87% detected once. The sample comprised PBMCs. The receptors originated from a man between 18 and 35 years old in good health and CMV-seronegative.

The rearrangement joins TRBV7-2 to TRBJ2-5, with 9 bases that match TRBD2. The germline gives CDR1 SGHTA, CDR2 FQGNSA. With V trimmed by 2 bases and J by 2 bases, 0 bases remained unmatched. The CDR3 contains 14 residues. In DNA, the CDR3 is TGTGCCAGCAGCTTACTAGCGGGGCAAGAGACCCAGTACTTC. Amino acid sequence: CASSLLAGQETQYF.

The V call is TRBV20-1, the J call TRBJ1-4; unclear D gene. Germline values: CDR1 DFQATT, CDR2 SNEGSKA (reference sequence). The CDR3 extends over 11 amino acids. V lost 8 bases and J lost 7, with 11 bases in between. The CDR3 DNA sequence: TGCAGTACTATAGACGGTGAAAAACTGTTTTTT. This gives the protein CSTIDGEKLFF.

This rearrangement joins TRBV23-1 to TRBJ1-1; 7 bases line up with TRBD1. TRBV23-1 is marked as an open reading frame, function uncertain. This CDR3 contains 12 residues. Losses at the gene ends were 8 bases for V and 5 bases for J; bases not matched to a gene: 5. The CDR3 DNA reads TGCGCCAGCGGAACAGGGGTTACTGAAGCTTTCTTT. It yields the protein CASGTGVTEAFF.

This chain joins TRBV7-6 and TRBJ2-1; TRBD2 aligns across 12 bases. Germline CDR1 reads SGHVS; CDR2 reads FNYEAQ. CDR3 length equals 15 residues. V lost 5 bases and J lost 5; bases outside the gene matches: 4. CDR3 bases: TGTGCCAGCAGCACGGGACTAGCGGGTAACAATGAGCAGTTCTTC. Protein product: CASSTGLAGNNEQFF.

The chain couples TRBV6-6 to TRBJ1-6; 9 nucleotides align to TRBD1. There are 16 residues in the CDR3. The V gene end was trimmed by 4 bases and the J gene end by 9 bases; junction bases not matched to a gene: 10. Germline V gene lookup returns CDR1 MNHNY and CDR2 SVGAGI (reference sequence). In nucleotides, the CDR3 is TGTGCCAGCAGTTTGTCGGTGGGACAGGGAGGTTCACCCCTCCACTTT. This encodes CASSLSVGQGGSPLHF.

The chain is built from TRBV25-1 and TRBJ2-3; maybe TRBD1 (6 bases). CDR3 size: 15 residues. Germline CDR1 is MGHDK and CDR2 is SYGVNS. V was pared by 2 bases and J by 2 bases, with 11 bases between. The CDR3 nucleotides read TGTGCCAGCAGTGAAGGAGACAGGTTCACAGATACGCAGTATTTT. Protein sequence: CASSEGDRFTDTQYF.

The CDR3 coding sequence is TGTGCCACCAGCACGGGACAGTTAGCCGGGGAGCTGTTTTTT. Its translation: CATSTGQLAGELFF. The chain links TRBV15 to TRBJ2-2; 7 bases line up with TRBD1. V dropped 4 bases and J dropped 6; count of bases not matched to a gene: 5. The CDR3 covers 14 residues. The germline V gene encodes CDR1 LNHNV and CDR2 YYDKDF (reference sequence).

The J gene is TRBJ2-7, the V gene TRBV6-1; a possible D gene is TRBD2 (6 bases). The CDR3 covers 14 residues. Germline V gene data show CDR1 as MNHNS and CDR2 as SASEGT. Trimming pared 6 bases from V and 2 bases from J, leaving 14 bases between. The CDR3: CASSPVEGAYEQYF. For the CDR3, the DNA is TGTGCCAGCAGCCCCGTGGAGGGAGCCTACGAGCAGTACTTC.